This TCR beta chain was documented in a study of blood T cell repertoires in COVID-19. Overall study context: From the United States, Italy and Spain came samples of acute and convalescent COVID-19. The cDNA or gDNA used as material had been derived from T cells, B-cell-depleted T cells, or PBMCs.

Methods used by the authors: By means of reference gene primer amplification, nucleated cell counts were estimated. TCRdb's copy holds only in-frame clones and misses some; the assay was immunoSEQ multiplex PCR. V and J calls and clone size are as listed in that table; D and trimming were resolved from the DNA. The sample lists around 98,000 clones; 70% to 90% were seen once. There are 15 residues in the CDR3. The ends were cut back, 2 bases at V and 0 bases at J, with 11 bases in the middle. Germline CDR1 and CDR2: SGHRS and YFSETQ. The chain couples TRBV5-1 to TRBJ1-1; D gene ambiguous. This receptor was obtained from a man aged 65 to 79 with acute or convalescent COVID-19. Sequencing was performed on peripheral blood. The CDR3 region has the DNA TGCGCCAGCAGCTTCGGTCCATACCTGAACACTGAAGCTTTCTTT. This encodes CASSFGPYLNTEAFF.